Presented here are 17 T cell receptor beta chains from one specimen sequenced in a study of cytomegalovirus exposure and HLA in healthy donors. 13 Jbeta primers and 60 Vbeta primers were used for the PCR. Only in-frame clones appear in the TCRdb table, and some are missing; sequencing was by immunoSEQ multiplex PCR. The sample shows roughly 180,000 clones, under 90% of them seen only once. Sequenced: PBMCs. The receptor set was obtained from a man aged 18 to 35 in good health and CMV-seronegative.

The V gene is TRBV19, the J gene TRBJ1-5; unclear D gene. V was clipped by 9 bases and J by 9 bases, with 18 bases between them. The germline CDR1 and CDR2 sequences are LNHDA and SQIVND (reference sequence). This CDR3 is 13 amino acids long. This CDR3 reads CASAPVISGPQHF. CDR3 DNA: TGTGCCAGCGCCCCTGTGATCTCGGGGCCCCAGCATTTT.

This clone was recorded a few times. The chain is built from TRBV5-1 and TRBJ1-1, with D possibly TRBD1 on 6 matching bases. Between the trimmed V and J ends, which lost 3 bases and 9 bases, there was a span of 15 bases. Germline lookup yields CDR1 SGHRS and CDR2 YFSETQ. The CDR3 contains 13 residues. This CDR3 reads CASSSTGSTKAFF. The CDR3 nucleotides read TGCGCCAGCAGCTCAACAGGGAGCACGAAAGCTTTCTTT.

The rearrangement uses TRBV27 and TRBJ2-1; 12 bases agree with TRBD1. This CDR3 contains 14 residues. The germline CDR1 and CDR2 sequences are MNHEY and SMNVEV (reference sequence). V lost 8 bases to trimming and J lost 8 bases; unmatched junction nucleotides: 7. Written as DNA, the CDR3 is TGTGCCAGCGCTTTAGGGACAGGGGGCGATGAGCAGTTCTTC. Amino acid sequence: CASALGTGGDEQFF.

The chain uses TRBV4-1 and TRBJ1-4; D unresolved. Germline lookup yields CDR1 MGHRA and CDR2 YSYEKL. Trimming removed 1 base at V and 8 bases at J, with 8 bases between. The CDR3 sequence is 13 residues long. CDR3 sequence: CASSQGVTEKLFF. In DNA, the CDR3 is TGCGCCAGCAGCCAAGGAGTTACGGAAAAACTGTTTTTT.

In this sample, this clone turned up once. V and J are TRBV5-1 and TRBJ2-7; a weak D match, TRBD1 (5 bases). The ends were cut back, 6 bases at V and 2 bases at J, with 12 bases in the middle. From germline, CDR1 is SGHRS and CDR2 YFSETQ. This CDR3 comprises 13 residues. The CDR3 bases are TGCGCCAGCAACCCCGACAGCACCTACGAGCAGTACTTC. It codes for CASNPDSTYEQYF.

A few counts support this clone. This rearrangement joins TRBV6-6 to TRBJ2-7; 7 bases agree with TRBD1. V was clipped by 6 bases and J by 5 bases; unmatched bases: 4. There are 12 residues in the CDR3. Germline CDR1 reads MNHNY; CDR2 reads SVGAGI (reference sequence). The CDR3 spells CASSLTGDEQYF. The CDR3 nucleotides read TGTGCCAGCAGCCTCACAGGGGACGAGCAGTACTTC.

The chain joins TRBV29-1 to TRBJ1-2, with a tentative D call TRBD1 (5 bases). Trimming pared 4 bases from V and 2 bases from J, leaving 17 bases between. CDR1 and CDR2 from the germline V gene are SQVTM and ANQGSEA. This CDR3 comprises 15 residues. The CDR3 spells CSVGVARTRNYGYTF. CDR3 nucleotides: TGCAGCGTTGGGGTAGCTAGGACACGGAACTATGGCTACACCTTC.

CDR3 nucleotides: TGTGCCAGCAAAGGGAACAGGGGCGGTAACTATGGCTACACCTTC. Translated, it gives CASKGNRGGNYGYTF. The V gene is TRBV27, the J gene TRBJ1-2, with 7 bases matching TRBD1. V shed 7 bases and J 1 base; nucleotides not matched to a gene: 9. This CDR3 region has 15 residues. Germline loops: CDR1 MNHEY, CDR2 SMNVEV (reference sequence).

The J gene is TRBJ1-3, the V gene TRBV7-3, with a tentative D call TRBD1 (5 bases). The V end lost 2 bases, the J end lost 4 bases, and 12 bases lay between the germline ends. Germline lookup yields CDR1 SGHTA and CDR2 FQGTGA. The CDR3 sequence is 15 residues long. The CDR3 spells CASSLGSGSGNTIYF. As DNA, the CDR3 is TGTGCCAGCAGCTTAGGGTCAGGGTCCGGAAACACCATATATTTT.

The chain couples TRBV7-9 to TRBJ1-2; D perhaps matches TRBD1 (5 bases). Trimming stripped 3 bases from V and 2 bases from J, with 7 bases between. This CDR3 spans 13 amino acids. Per germline, CDR1 SEHNR and CDR2 FQNEAQ (reference sequence). The CDR3 protein is CASSFDSNYGYTF. As DNA, the CDR3 is TGTGCCAGCAGCTTCGACAGCAACTATGGCTACACCTTC.

The CDR3 is CASSHSSGSRETQYF. CDR3 bases: TGTGCCAGCTCACATTCTAGCGGGAGCCGAGAGACCCAGTACTTC. The rearrangement links TRBV18 to TRBJ2-5; the match to TRBD2 covers 10 bases. Germline V lookup: CDR1 KGHSH, CDR2 LQKENI. The CDR3 spans 15 residues. V gave up 4 bases and J gave up 4 bases; unmatched junction bases: 6.

The chain couples TRBV18 to TRBJ1-5; TRBD1 matches 8 bases. Germline V CDR1 and CDR2: KGHSH, LQKENI. V trimming: 3 bases; J trimming: 4 bases; junction bases outside the gene matches: 5. The CDR3 is made up of 15 amino acids. CDR3 in DNA: TGTGCCAGCTCACCCGGGACAGGCCAAAATCAGCCCCAGCATTTT. The encoded protein is CASSPGTGQNQPQHF.

Only a few counts were recorded for this clone. The CDR3, as DNA: TGTGCCAGCAGCTTGGGCCTTATCTCCTACGAGCAGTACTTC. It is translated as CASSLGLISYEQYF. The chain couples TRBV7-9 to TRBJ2-7; no firm D call. Germline assignment: CDR1 SEHNR and CDR2 FQNEAQ (reference sequence). This CDR3 spans 14 amino acids. The V gene lost 3 bases and the J gene lost 0 bases, with 9 bases spanning the gap.

The chain is built from TRBV28 and TRBJ1-1, with 12 nucleotides matching TRBD1. J was trimmed by 5 bases and V by 5 bases; bases with no gene match: 9. CDR1 MDHEN and CDR2 SYDVKM come from the germline V gene. The CDR3 is 16 amino acids. As DNA, the CDR3 is TGTGCCAGCAGTCTCCCGGGACAGGGGGCACATACTGAAGCTTTCTTT. Translating it yields CASSLPGQGAHTEAFF.

The rearrangement uses TRBV6-5 and TRBJ2-3; 7 bases are a match to TRBD2. This CDR3 has 14 residues. V lost 6 bases and J lost 7; bases outside the gene matches: 10. Germline V gene lookup returns CDR1 MNHEY and CDR2 SVGAGI. The CDR3 sequence: CASRPGLSSYTQYF. DNA of the CDR3: TGTGCCAGCAGGCCGGGACTAAGCTCTTATACGCAGTATTTT.

The chain carries TRBV2 and TRBJ2-3; 9 bases fit TRBD2. Germline CDR1 reads SNHLY; CDR2 reads FYNNEI. CDR3 length: 17 amino acids. The V gene end was trimmed by 4 bases and the J gene end by 0 bases; junction bases not matched to a gene: 8. The CDR3 reads CASSVRAGGPSTDTQYF. DNA of the CDR3: TGTGCCAGCAGTGTGAGGGCGGGGGGGCCTAGCACAGATACGCAGTATTTT.

The rearrangement joins TRBV27 to TRBJ2-7; TRBD2 matches 7 bases. The ends lost 6 bases at V and 3 bases at J; junction bases unmatched: 11. The CDR3 extends over 15 amino acids. Germline V gene data show CDR1 as MNHEY and CDR2 as SMNVEV (reference sequence). DNA for the CDR3: TGTGCCAGCAGCTCTAAGGGCGGGAGAAACTACGAGCAGTACTTC. It codes for CASSSKGGRNYEQYF.